A selection of T cell receptor beta chains follows, all from one sample in a study of quantifying T cell responses using KT2 cells. TCRdb used MiXCR to reprocess the UMI-ligation and nested PCR reads, holding one entry per CDR3 protein. The top ten clones hold more than 9.5% of a sample with 25,000 to 35,000 distinct CDR3 sequences, about 9.4% of them seen once. The sample consisted of PBMCs spiked with cells of the T cell clone KT2. Every receptor here comes from a human donor. CDR3s include the opening cysteine and the closing phenylalanine or tryptophan. Fields, in order: CDR3 protein, CDR3 DNA, J gene, clone size, V gene, D gene. D genes are given only for firm matches. Clone size is given for some rows only: seen once, a few or many times, or a class if the clone is expanded.

CASSPLSGGSSPLHF,TGTGCCAGCAGTCCCCTTTCGGGGGGTAGTTCACCCCTCCACTTT,TRBJ1-6,many,TRBV6-5,NA
CASSQKNTEAFF,TGTGCCAGCAGCCAAAAGAACACTGAAGCTTTCTTT,TRBJ1-1,many,TRBV4-2,NA
CASSTGGAGQPQHF,TGTGCCAGCAGCACAGGGGGCGCGGGCCAGCCCCAGCATTTT,TRBJ1-5,many,TRBV6-5,TRBD1
CASSLPLVTLYNEQFF,TGTGCCAGCAGCCTCCCCCTGGTCACCCTCTACAATGAGCAGTTCTTC,TRBJ2-1,few,TRBV7-9,NA
CASSQTGGHNQPQHF,TGTGCCAGCAGCCAGACAGGGGGTCATAATCAGCCCCAGCATTTT,TRBJ1-5,NA,TRBV3-1,TRBD1
CASSYDQGGNQPQHF,TGTGCCAGCAGTTACGACCAAGGGGGCAATCAGCCCCAGCATTTT,TRBJ1-5,many,TRBV6-1,NA
CASSPWGGGGGTVGYTF,TGTGCCAGCAGCCCGTGGGGGGGAGGGGGCGGCACCGTAGGCTACACCTTC,TRBJ1-2,NA,TRBV7-2,TRBD1
CASSLSGGATYNEQFF,TGCGCCAGCAGCTTAAGCGGGGGGGCAACGTACAATGAGCAGTTCTTC,TRBJ2-1,few,TRBV5-1,TRBD2
CASSLSSGLIYEQYF,TGTGCCAGCAGCTTGTCCTCGGGACTGATCTACGAGCAGTACTTC,TRBJ2-7,NA,TRBV7-2,NA
CASSERTGGYEQYF,TGTGCCAGCAGCGAGCGGACAGGCGGGTACGAGCAGTACTTC,TRBJ2-7,medium-sized,TRBV9,TRBD1
CASDTGDHATYEQYF,TGTGCCAGCGATACGGGGGACCACGCTACCTACGAGCAGTACTTC,TRBJ2-7,NA,TRBV18,NA
CASSLDLTGRVLSWYF,TGTGCCAGCAGCTTAGATCTAACGGGCAGGGTGCTGTCGTGGTACTTC,TRBJ2-7,many,TRBV11-2,NA
CATSRLSQQPQHF,TGTGCCACCAGCAGGCTTTCACAGCAGCCCCAGCATTTT,TRBJ1-5,many,TRBV15,NA
CASSFRPTWGTDTQYF,TGTGCCAGCAGCTTCCGGCCTACGTGGGGCACAGATACGCAGTATTTT,TRBJ2-3,NA,TRBV5-5,NA
CASSRRGLETQYF,TGTGCCAGCAGTCGTCGGGGGTTGGAGACCCAGTACTTC,TRBJ2-5,few,TRBV2,NA
CATSDVGRAWFF,TGTGCCACCAGCGATGTCGGGAGGGCCTGGTTCTTC,TRBJ2-1,NA,TRBV15,TRBD2
CASSEYSGGAVEQYF,TGTGCCAGCAGCGAGTATAGCGGGGGGGCCGTCGAGCAGTACTTC,TRBJ2-7,many,TRBV7-9,TRBD2
CASRRKVSQETQYF,TGTGCCAGCAGACGTAAAGTAAGCCAAGAGACCCAGTACTTC,TRBJ2-5,few,TRBV2,NA
CASSLGGGFYEQYF,TGTGCCAGCAGTTTGGGAGGGGGCTTCTACGAGCAGTACTTC,TRBJ2-7,many,TRBV27,NA
CSARDGQGAADTIYF,TGCAGTGCTAGAGATGGACAGGGGGCCGCCGACACCATATATTTT,TRBJ1-3,many,TRBV20-1,TRBD1
CASGWEYSEQFF,TGTGCTAGTGGTTGGGAATATAGTGAGCAGTTCTTC,TRBJ2-1,NA,TRBV12-5,NA
CATSEPVVGGKQFF,TGTGCCACCAGTGAACCCGTTGTCGGCGGGAAGCAGTTCTTC,TRBJ2-1,few,TRBV24-1,NA
CASSPPGLQQYF,TGTGCCAGCAGCCCACCGGGGTTGCAGCAGTACTTC,TRBJ2-7,NA,TRBV12-3/TRBV12-4,NA
CSARTATSYEQYF,TGCAGTGCTCGGACAGCAACATCCTACGAGCAGTACTTC,TRBJ2-7,few,TRBV20-1,NA
CSAGTGEGYTF,TGCAGCGCCGGGACAGGGGAGGGCTACACCTTC,TRBJ1-2,few,TRBV29-1,TRBD1
CATRWGQGSTEQFF,TGTGCCACAAGATGGGGACAGGGGTCGACTGAGCAGTTCTTC,TRBJ2-1,NA,TRBV12-3/TRBV12-4,TRBD1
CASRYRTDTQYF,TGTGCCAGCAGGTACAGGACAGATACGCAGTATTTT,TRBJ2-3,NA,TRBV11-2,NA
CSVEERRLAGGYEQYF,TGCAGCGTTGAAGAACGGAGACTAGCGGGAGGCTACGAGCAGTACTTC,TRBJ2-7,many,TRBV29-1,TRBD2
CASGYGIPTEAFF,TGTGCTAGTGGGTACGGTATTCCGACTGAAGCTTTCTTT,TRBJ1-1,few,TRBV12-5,NA
CASRTPGGVEQYF,TGTGCCAGCAGAACCCCAGGGGGCGTCGAGCAGTACTTC,TRBJ2-7,few,TRBV6-5,TRBD1
CASSTRGGPQHF,TGTGCCAGCAGTACCCGGGGAGGGCCCCAGCATTTT,TRBJ1-5,many,TRBV12-3/TRBV12-4,NA
CSASGGDAVDGQFF,TGCAGTGCCTCGGGGGGCGACGCGGTAGATGGGCAGTTCTTC,TRBJ2-1,NA,TRBV20-1,NA
CASSLGSAATDTQYF,TGTGCCAGCAGCCTAGGGTCAGCGGCCACAGATACGCAGTATTTT,TRBJ2-3,medium-sized,TRBV7-2,NA
CASSDRATTSTDTQYF,TGTGCCAGCAGTGACAGGGCAACCACTAGCACAGATACGCAGTATTTT,TRBJ2-3,NA,TRBV2,NA
CASSLGSALYF,TGTGCCAGCAGCTTAGGGAGCGCTCTGTACTTC,TRBJ2-7,few,TRBV7-2,NA
CASSQVTGGRETEAFF,TGCGCCAGCAGCCAAGTGACAGGGGGCCGGGAAACTGAAGCTTTCTTT,TRBJ1-1,NA,TRBV4-1,TRBD1
CASSTPGSPSGANVLTF,TGTGCCAGTAGTACGCCGGGCTCCCCTTCTGGGGCCAACGTCCTGACTTTC,TRBJ2-6,many,TRBV19,NA
CSVGQGRHEQFF,TGCAGCGTTGGGCAGGGTCGACATGAGCAGTTCTTC,TRBJ2-1,NA,TRBV29-1,NA
CSADPPGLAGTQYF,TGCAGTGCTGATCCTCCCGGACTAGCAGGGACCCAGTACTTC,TRBJ2-5,many,TRBV20-1,TRBD2
CAINQGTDQPQHF,TGTGCCATCAATCAGGGGACTGATCAGCCCCAGCATTTT,TRBJ1-5,many,TRBV10-3,NA
CATAGRRYGYTF,TGTGCCACAGCGGGGCGTCGGTATGGCTACACCTTC,TRBJ1-2,few,TRBV12-3/TRBV12-4,NA
CASSPPGLVIYEQFF,TGTGCCAGCAGCCCCCCCGGACTAGTAATCTATGAGCAGTTCTTC,TRBJ2-1,many,TRBV7-8,TRBD2
CASSLDRPYEQYF,TGTGCCAGCAGCCTGGACAGGCCCTACGAGCAGTACTTC,TRBJ2-7,many,TRBV7-2,TRBD1